There are a few counts of the clone carrying this TCR beta chain. The germline gives CDR1 MGHRA, CDR2 YSYEKL. The CDR3 is made up of 16 amino acids. V lost 1 base and J 3 bases, leaving 15 bases between the germline ends. Together with a sample-barcoded 5' primer, a J-beta primer mix was included in a second PCR lasting about 6 to 11 cycles. Each CDR3 protein gets one entry after TCRdb re-called the 5' RACE reads with MiXCR. Seen here are around 1,600,000 distinct CDR3 sequences, less than 45% observed once, and the top ten hold 4%. This sample was included in a study of blood T cells in healthy people across ages.

The sample consisted of blood. The chain carries TRBV4-1 and TRBJ1-2; possibly TRBD1 for D (5 bases). The receptor was derived from a woman aged 18 to 35 in good health. The CDR3 reads CASSQALGTPYYGYTF. The CDR3 coding sequence is TGCGCCAGCAGCCAAGCCCTGGGGACTCCCTACTATGGCTACACCTTC.